This T cell receptor (beta chain) came from a study of T-cell memory formation after mild COVID-19. Regarding the study as a whole: Clones shrinking from day 15 to 85 showed even CD4/CD8 mixes; later expanders tilted CD4+.

This clonotype has more than one count but fewer than ten. Its antigen is not identified. V gave up 0 bases and J gave up 3 bases; unmatched junction bases: 4. The CDR3 contains 15 residues. The germline V gene has CDR1 DFQATT and CDR2 SNEGSKA (reference sequence). Constant-segment primers and 5'RACE yielded cDNA libraries for TCR alpha and TCR beta, each carrying sample barcodes and UMIs. TCRdb passed the 5' RACE reads through MiXCR, listing each CDR3 protein once. The sample lists approximately 400,000 distinct CDR3 sequences, more than 15% seen once, with about 22% in the top ten. The rearrangement joins TRBV20-1 to TRBJ2-7; TRBD1 aligns across 11 bases. What was sequenced was PBMCs or a T cell subset sorted from them (not recorded which). The TCR was taken from a man younger than 35 who had mild COVID-19 (a few samples of this study predate the infection). Cell type and time point are not known. For the CDR3, the DNA is TGCAGTGCTAGAGATCGGGGGACAGGGGGCTACGAGCAGTACTTC. Protein sequence: CSARDRGTGGYEQYF.